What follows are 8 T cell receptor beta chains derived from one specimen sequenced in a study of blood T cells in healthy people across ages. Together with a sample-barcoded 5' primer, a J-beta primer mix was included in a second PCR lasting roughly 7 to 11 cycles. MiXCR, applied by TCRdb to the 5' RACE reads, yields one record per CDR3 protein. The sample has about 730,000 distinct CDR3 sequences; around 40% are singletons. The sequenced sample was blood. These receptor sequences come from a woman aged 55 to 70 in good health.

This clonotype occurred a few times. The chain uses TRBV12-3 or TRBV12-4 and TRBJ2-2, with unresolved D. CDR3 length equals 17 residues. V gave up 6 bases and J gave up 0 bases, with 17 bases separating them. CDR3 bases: TGTGCCAGCAGATATGCCATCCTTGGAGCGAACACCGGGGAGCTGTTTTTT. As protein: CASRYAILGANTGELFF.

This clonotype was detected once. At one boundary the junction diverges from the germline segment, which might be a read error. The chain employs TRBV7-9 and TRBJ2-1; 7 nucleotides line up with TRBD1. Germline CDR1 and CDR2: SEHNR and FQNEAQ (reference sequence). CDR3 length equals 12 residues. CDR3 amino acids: CGSSPGGNEQFF. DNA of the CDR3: TGTGGCAGCAGCCCAGGGGGCAATGAGCAGTTCTTC.

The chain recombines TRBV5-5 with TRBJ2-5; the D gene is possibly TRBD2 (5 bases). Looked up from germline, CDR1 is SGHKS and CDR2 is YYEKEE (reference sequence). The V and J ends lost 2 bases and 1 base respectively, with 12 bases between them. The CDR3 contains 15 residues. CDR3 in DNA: TGTGCCAGCAGCTTCGTCTGGACTGCCCAAGAGACCCAGTACTTC. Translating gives CASSFVWTAQETQYF.

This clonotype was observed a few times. The chain's CDR3 is CASSSSQNEQFF. DNA for the CDR3: TGTGCCAGCAGCTCTTCCCAGAATGAGCAGTTCTTC. This chain connects TRBV7-3 to TRBJ2-1; D ambiguous. The CDR3 is 12 residues long. Trimming cost V 4 bases and J 7 bases, with 8 bases left between them. CDR1 and CDR2 (germline): SGHTA, FQGTGA.

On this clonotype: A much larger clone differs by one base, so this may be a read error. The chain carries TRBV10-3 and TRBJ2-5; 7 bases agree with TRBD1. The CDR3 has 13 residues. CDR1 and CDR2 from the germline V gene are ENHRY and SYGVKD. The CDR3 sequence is CAIRGQPQETRYF. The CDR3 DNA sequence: TGTGCCATCAGGGGACAGCCTCAAGAGACCCGGTACTTC.

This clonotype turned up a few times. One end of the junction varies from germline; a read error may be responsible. In DNA form, the CDR3 reads TGCAGTGCTAGATTGTCCTATGAGCAGTACTTC. It yields the protein CSARLSYEQYF. This chain joins TRBV20-1 and TRBJ2-7; unclear D gene. The germline gives CDR1 DFQATT, CDR2 SNEGSKA (reference sequence). The CDR3 has 11 amino acids.

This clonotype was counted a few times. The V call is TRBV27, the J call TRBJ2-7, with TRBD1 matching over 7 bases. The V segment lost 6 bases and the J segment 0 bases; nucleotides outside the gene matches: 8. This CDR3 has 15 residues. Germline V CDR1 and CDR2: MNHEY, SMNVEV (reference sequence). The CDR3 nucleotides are TGTGCCAGCAGACCTCGGACAGGCCGCTCCTACGAGCAGTACTTC. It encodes CASRPRTGRSYEQYF.

CDR3 sequence (DNA): TGTGCCACCAGCGGACAGGACCGAAAGCAGTACTTC. Translation: CATSGQDRKQYF. This chain uses TRBV24-1 with TRBJ2-7; 7 bases are shared with TRBD1. CDR1 is KGHDR, CDR2 SFDVKD, per germline. This CDR3 is built from 12 residues. J lost 8 bases, V lost 7 bases, and 7 bases had no gene match.